These 29 T cell receptor beta chains were sequenced from one sample in a study of OX40 agonist ivuxolimab in advanced cancers. Some clones are missing from TCRdb's copy, which holds only in-frame ones; the method was immunoSEQ multiplex PCR. This table has 50,000 to 65,000 clones, 75% to 90% appearing once. The material was CD4+ or CD8+ T cells sorted from blood, obtained in a trial of the OX40 agonist ivuxolimab. The receptors originated from an adult with an advanced solid tumor such as melanoma, head and neck, liver or kidney cancer.

This rearrangement joins TRBV7-8 to TRBJ2-7, with unresolved D. V was pared by 0 bases and J by 2 bases, with 11 bases between. The germline V gene has CDR1 SGHVS and CDR2 FQNEAQ. This CDR3 region has 15 residues. CDR3 in amino acids: CASSLARGLAYEQYF. Here the CDR3 DNA reads TGTGCCAGCAGCTTAGCACGAGGTTTAGCCTACGAGCAGTACTTC.

This chain uses TRBV2 with TRBJ1-1; D remains unclear. The CDR3 has 14 amino acids. Germline V gives CDR1 SNHLY, CDR2 FYNNEI. The germline V and J ends were trimmed by 3 bases and 5 bases, with 13 bases remaining between them. CDR3: CASSDPASGTEAFF. The CDR3 region has the DNA TGTGCCAGCAGTGATCCGGCCTCCGGAACTGAAGCTTTCTTT.

This chain uses TRBV5-1 with TRBJ1-1; TRBD1 matches 7 bases. The CDR3 contains 16 residues. Per the germline V gene, CDR1 is SGHRS and CDR2 is YFSETQ. The trim removed 0 bases at V and 0 bases at J, leaving 5 bases unmatched. The CDR3 is CASSLVGTVMNTEAFF. In DNA form, the CDR3 reads TGCGCCAGCAGCTTGGTGGGGACAGTAATGAACACTGAAGCTTTCTTT. Full variable domain (missing parts from reference TRBV5-1 and TRBJ1-1): KAGVTQTPRYLIKTRGQQVTLSCSPISGHRSVSWYQQTPGQGLQFLFEYFSETQRNKGNFPGRFSGRQFSNSRSEMNVSTLELGDSALYLCASSLVGTVMNTEAFFGQGTRLTVV.

This CDR3 reads CASSAKTRDSPNTEAFF. The CDR3 DNA follows: TGTGCCAGCAGCGCTAAAACCCGGGACAGCCCGAACACTGAAGCTTTCTTT. This chain links TRBV7-8 with TRBJ1-1; 7 nucleotides align to TRBD1. In germline, CDR1 is SGHVS, CDR2 FQNEAQ. The CDR3 extends over 17 amino acids. V shed 5 bases, J shed 1 base, and the junction held 13 bases outside the gene matches. Combining the CDR3 with reference TRBV7-8 and TRBJ1-1 gives the whole variable domain GAGVSQSPRYKVAKRGQDVALRCDPISGHVSLFWYQQALGQGPEFLTYFQNEAQLDKSGLPSDRFFAERPEGSVSTLKIQRTQQEDSAVYLCASSAKTRDSPNTEAFFGQGTRLTVV.

The rearrangement joins TRBV5-4 to TRBJ2-5; 9 nucleotides match TRBD1. The CDR3 contains 13 residues. CDR1 is SGHNT and CDR2 is YYREEE in the germline V gene (reference sequence). After removal of 4 bases from V and 5 bases from J, the junction contained 3 bases not matched to a gene. This CDR3 reads CASSLDRGETQYF. The CDR3 DNA sequence: TGTGCCAGCAGCCTGGACAGGGGCGAGACCCAGTACTTC.

The chain carries TRBV7-9 and TRBJ2-3; TRBD2 aligns across 9 bases. From germline, CDR1 is SEHNR and CDR2 FQNEAQ (reference sequence). The CDR3 has 14 amino acids. V shed 8 bases, J shed 4 bases, and the junction held 7 bases outside the gene matches. This CDR3 reads CASGNSGSADTQYF. Here the CDR3 DNA reads TGTGCCAGCGGGAATAGCGGGAGCGCAGATACGCAGTATTTT.

This chain links TRBV7-2 with TRBJ2-7; maybe TRBD1 (5 bases). V was shortened by 7 bases and J by 2 bases, with 15 bases between the two germline ends. The CDR3 is 14 amino acids. Germline V gives CDR1 SGHTA, CDR2 FQGNSA. The CDR3 protein is CASTSTVGTYEQYF. The CDR3 nucleotides are TGTGCCAGCACCTCGACAGTCGGCACCTACGAGCAGTACTTC.

The J gene is TRBJ2-7, the V gene TRBV7-8; TRBD1 agrees at 7 bases. Germline V gives CDR1 SGHVS, CDR2 FQNEAQ. V was pared by 3 bases and J by 8 bases, with 4 bases of the junction left unmatched. This CDR3 region has 12 residues. In nucleotides, the CDR3 is TGTGCCAGCAGCTTCGACAGGGAAAAGCAGTACTTC. Translated, it gives CASSFDREKQYF.

The rearrangement links TRBV5-8 to TRBJ2-3, with D perhaps TRBD1 (9 bases). The ends were cut back, 4 bases at V and 5 bases at J, with 17 bases in the middle. This CDR3 has 15 amino acids. The germline V gene has CDR1 SGHTS and CDR2 YDEGEE. CDR3 region: CASSRGGTGRDTQYF. The CDR3 coding sequence is TGTGCCAGCAGCCGGGGGGGGACAGGGCGAGATACGCAGTATTTT.

V is TRBV7-3 and J is TRBJ1-1; maybe TRBD1 (5 bases). This CDR3 has 13 amino acids. CDR1 and CDR2 from the germline V gene are SGHTA and FQGTGA. Trimming removed 4 bases at V and 1 base at J, with 7 bases between. This CDR3 reads CASSSQGNTEAFF. Written as DNA, the CDR3 is TGTGCCAGCAGCTCCCAGGGGAACACTGAAGCTTTCTTT.

This clone was counted a single time. V usage is TRBV5-1 and J usage is TRBJ2-7; D is unclear. With 1 base removed from V and 3 bases from J, the gap between germline ends came to 5 bases. The germline gives CDR1 SGHRS, CDR2 YFSETQ. This CDR3 is 12 amino acids long. CDR3 residues: CASSLLGYEQYF. The CDR3 DNA sequence: TGCGCCAGCAGCTTGTTAGGCTACGAGCAGTACTTC. The whole variable domain, filled in from reference TRBV5-1 and TRBJ2-7, reads KAGVTQTPRYLIKTRGQQVTLSCSPISGHRSVSWYQQTPGQGLQFLFEYFSETQRNKGNFPGRFSGRQFSNSRSEMNVSTLELGDSALYLCASSLLGYEQYFGPGTRLTVT.

This chain joins TRBV19 and TRBJ2-3; D uncertain. Per the germline V gene, CDR1 is LNHDA and CDR2 is SQIVND (reference sequence). V was cut by 3 bases and J by 2 bases, with 9 bases left in between. CDR3 length equals 14 residues. As DNA, the CDR3 is TGTGCCAGTAGTATTCGCCTGTTCACAGATACGCAGTATTTT. Its translation is CASSIRLFTDTQYF.

The sample holds a few counts of this clone. The chain couples TRBV9 to TRBJ1-1; the D is unclear. CDR3 length: 14 residues. Germline lookup yields CDR1 SGDLS and CDR2 YYNGEE. Trimming left V 0 bases short and J 5 bases short, with 11 bases between. The CDR3 DNA follows: TGTGCCAGCAGCGTAGCGCTGGGAGGGACTGAAGCTTTCTTT. It specifies CASSVALGGTEAFF.

In its sample, this clone was seen a few times. V and J are TRBV7-9 and TRBJ2-3, with 13 nucleotides matching TRBD2. Losses at the gene ends were 7 bases for V and 3 bases for J; bases not matched to a gene: 7. This CDR3 comprises 16 residues. CDR1 is SEHNR, CDR2 FQNEAQ, per germline (reference sequence). The CDR3 region is CASTRTSGRGTDTQYF. CDR3 bases: TGTGCCAGCACCCGGACTAGCGGGAGAGGAACAGATACGCAGTATTTT.

This chain uses TRBV7-2 with TRBJ2-7, with 10 bases fitting TRBD2. V was pared by 0 bases and J by 8 bases, with 7 bases of the junction left unmatched. The CDR3 is 15 amino acids. Per germline, CDR1 SGHTA and CDR2 FQGNSA. The CDR3 sequence: CASSLAPSGSFQQYF. CDR3 nucleotides: TGTGCCAGCAGCTTAGCCCCTAGCGGGAGTTTCCAGCAGTACTTC. Supplemented by reference TRBV7-2 and TRBJ2-7, the full variable domain reads GAGVSQSPSNKVTEKGKDVELRCDPISGHTALYWYRQSLGQGLEFLIYFQGNSAPDKSGLPSDRFSAERTGGSVSTLTIQRTQQEDSAVYLCASSLAPSGSFQQYFGPGTRLTVT.

On this clone: At one end, the junction sequence differs from germline, possibly due to a read error. This rearrangement joins TRBV5-1 to TRBJ1-4; possible D gene TRBD1, 6 bases. Looked up from germline, CDR1 is SGHRS and CDR2 is YFSETQ. This CDR3 is 14 amino acids long. The CDR3 loop is CASSLQGTSEKLFF. For the CDR3, the DNA is TGCGCCAGCAGCTTACAGGGTACTAGTGAAAAACTGTTTTTT. The entire variable domain, with the rest obtained from reference TRBV5-1 and TRBJ1-4, is as follows: KAGVTQTPRYLIKTRGQQVTLSCSPISGHRSVSWYQQTPGQGLQFLFEYFSETQRNKGNFPGRFSGRQFSNSRSEMNVSTLELGDSALYLCASSLQGTSEKLFFGSGTQLSVL.

This chain joins TRBV30 and TRBJ2-1; TRBD2 matches at 8 bases. This CDR3 comprises 15 residues. The germline CDR1 and CDR2 sequences are GTSNPN and SVGIG (reference sequence). The J segment lost 10 bases and the V segment lost 7 bases, leaving 18 bases of the junction unmatched. This CDR3 is CASTIILGGASEQFF. In DNA form, the CDR3 reads TGTGCCTCAACGATAATTCTCGGGGGGGCCTCCGAGCAGTTCTTC.

The genes are TRBV7-8 and TRBJ1-4; a weak D match, TRBD1 (5 bases). The length of the CDR3 is 15 residues. V lost 5 bases and J lost 0, with 10 bases in between. The germline gives CDR1 SGHVS, CDR2 FQNEAQ. The CDR3 coding sequence is TGTGCCAGCAGCCCCCAGGGAACAACTAATGAAAAACTGTTTTTT. Protein product: CASSPQGTTNEKLFF.

The chain carries TRBV5-5 and TRBJ2-3, with D maybe TRBD2 (7 bases). There are 17 residues in the CDR3. Trimming shortened V by 4 bases and J by 4 bases, and 22 bases separated the two germline ends. From germline, CDR1 is SGHKS and CDR2 YYEKEE (reference sequence). This CDR3 reads CASSPSGGRGNSDTQYF. The CDR3 DNA is TGTGCCAGCAGCCCCTCTGGGGGGCGGGGGAATTCAGATACGCAGTATTTT.

The chain uses TRBV15 and TRBJ1-5, with 8 bases matching TRBD1. CDR1 and CDR2 from the germline V gene are LNHNV and YYDKDF (reference sequence). The CDR3 totals 14 residues. J gave up 2 bases and V 4 bases, and 1 base lay outside the gene matches. The CDR3 DNA reads TGTGCCACCAGCATGGGACAGGGCAATCAGCCCCAGCATTTT. This translates into CATSMGQGNQPQHF.

J is TRBJ1-2 and V is TRBV27; possible D gene TRBD1, 6 bases. This CDR3 region has 15 residues. The germline V gene has CDR1 MNHEY and CDR2 SMNVEV (reference sequence). V was shortened by 8 bases and J by 1 base, with 17 bases between the two germline ends. The CDR3 sequence: CASGGRRNSNYGYTF. The CDR3 DNA follows: TGTGCCAGCGGGGGGCGGCGCAACAGTAACTATGGCTACACCTTC.

The chain employs TRBV20-1 and TRBJ1-1; tentatively, D is TRBD1 (5 bases). The CDR3 sequence is 11 residues long. Trimming shortened V by 4 bases and J by 8 bases, and 11 bases separated the two germline ends. Germline CDR1 is DFQATT and CDR2 is SNEGSKA (reference sequence). DNA for the CDR3: TGCAGTGCTATGTCCCCAGGGGAAGCTTTCTTT. It yields the protein CSAMSPGEAFF.

This chain joins TRBV6-5 and TRBJ1-1, with D hard to call. The germline CDR1 and CDR2 sequences are MNHEY and SVGAGI. Trimming took 6 bases from V and 5 from J, leaving 7 bases between them. The CDR3 has 11 residues. CDR3 sequence: CASSSLTEAFF. The CDR3 nucleotides are TGTGCCAGCAGCTCATTGACTGAAGCTTTCTTT.

The V and J genes are TRBV5-5 and TRBJ2-3; TRBD2 matches 14 bases. The CDR3 is 18 amino acids. Germline V CDR1 and CDR2: SGHKS, YYEKEE (reference sequence). V lost 4 bases and J lost 0; bases outside the gene matches: 7. CDR3 bases: TGTGCCAGCAGCGGGGGACTAGCGGGGGCCGCTAGCACAGATACGCAGTATTTT. Its protein is CASSGGLAGAASTDTQYF.

This chain uses TRBV21-1 with TRBJ1-4; the D call in the table, TRBD1, was not verified against the DNA. TRBV21-1 is listed as a pseudogene. CDR3 length: 18 amino acids. The CDR3 DNA reads TGTGCCAGCAGCAAAGTATTGGGGCCATCTCAGGGGGATGAAAAACTGTTTTTT. Its protein is CASSKVLGPSQGDEKLFF.

The J gene is TRBJ2-5, the V gene TRBV7-2, with D possibly matching TRBD2 (6 bases). V shed 1 base and J shed 5 bases, with 8 bases lying between them. This CDR3 comprises 13 residues. Germline CDR1 SGHTA, CDR2 FQGNSA. The CDR3 sequence is CASSLGEVETQYF. In DNA form, the CDR3 reads TGTGCCAGCAGCTTAGGGGAGGTTGAGACCCAGTACTTC.

There are a few counts of this clone. The chain couples TRBV27 to TRBJ1-1, with D possibly being TRBD1 (5 bases). Germline V gene lookup returns CDR1 MNHEY and CDR2 SMNVEV (reference sequence). Trimming took off 6 bases at V and 5 bases at J, with 13 bases between the two ends. This CDR3 spans 13 amino acids. CDR3 coding DNA: TGTGCCAGCAGATCGTCCGGGGGGACTGAAGCTTTCTTT. This encodes CASRSSGGTEAFF.

J is TRBJ1-2 and V is TRBV28; D call uncertain. This CDR3 is 13 amino acids long. The germline gives CDR1 MDHEN, CDR2 SYDVKM. Trimming took 6 bases from V and 4 from J, leaving 12 bases between them. For the CDR3, the DNA is TGTGCCAGCAGACCTCACGGAGTCTATGGCTACACCTTC. This translates into CASRPHGVYGYTF.

This clone came up once. This sequence joins TRBV6-5 and TRBJ2-1; D not certain. This CDR3 region has 14 residues. V lost 0 bases, J lost 4 bases, and 7 bases lay in between. CDR1 is MNHEY, CDR2 SVGAGI, per germline. The CDR3 region is CASSYSNTYNEQFF. The CDR3 nucleotides read TGTGCCAGCAGTTACTCGAACACTTACAATGAGCAGTTCTTC.